Below, 18 T cell receptor beta chains from the same sample are listed, as sequenced in a study of blood T cell repertoires in COVID-19 (dated by TCRdb to the early 2020s). The receptor library was made with the immunoSEQ multiplex PCR assay. The immuneACCESS repertoire file appears here via TCRdb, limited to in-frame rearrangements. These files lack a portion of the clones; in checked studies, under half of the deficit traces to unresolved V genes, and the cause of the others is not known. Present in this sample are about 270,000 clones, over 75% of which were seen just once. Roughly 15% of the sample belongs to the ten largest clones. The sequenced sample consisted of peripheral blood. The receptors shown here come from a human donor in a cohort sampled during active COVID-19.

This chain links TRBV5-5 with TRBJ2-2; weak D call: TRBD1 (6 bases). This CDR3 spans 15 amino acids. Trimming left V 4 bases short and J 3 bases short, with 13 bases between. Germline loops: CDR1 SGHKS, CDR2 YYEKEE (reference sequence). CDR3 nucleotides: TGTGCCAGCAGCCCTGGACAGATGCACACCGGGGAGCTGTTTTTT. Translating gives CASSPGQMHTGELFF.

The chain uses TRBV19 and TRBJ1-2; maybe TRBD1 (5 bases). Germline assignment: CDR1 LNHDA and CDR2 SQIVND (reference sequence). V was shortened by 11 bases and J by 7 bases, with 20 bases between the two germline ends. The CDR3 runs to 13 residues. The CDR3 is CASSQEGRGGYTF. In DNA, the CDR3 is TGTGCCTCCAGCCAGGAGGGGCGGGGTGGCTACACCTTC.

The rearrangement links TRBV4-1 to TRBJ1-2; D possibly corresponds to TRBD1 (5 bases). Germline CDR1 and CDR2: MGHRA and YSYEKL. The CDR3 is 17 residues long. Trimming took 1 base from V and 4 from J, leaving 19 bases between them. The CDR3 is CASSQVGMVRGTYGYTF. CDR3 sequence (DNA): TGCGCCAGCAGCCAAGTAGGTATGGTTAGGGGAACCTATGGCTACACCTTC.

The chain carries TRBV19 and TRBJ2-3, with 13 bases that match TRBD2. V dropped 1 base and J dropped 5; count of bases not matched to a gene: 6. The length of the CDR3 is 17 residues. CDR1 LNHDA and CDR2 SQIVND come from the germline V gene (reference sequence). As DNA, the CDR3 is TGTGCCAGTAGTATAGGCGGGACTAGCGGGATTGGAGATACGCAGTATTTT. This codes for CASSIGGTSGIGDTQYF.

The rearrangement links TRBV13 to TRBJ2-3; 11 nucleotides agree with TRBD2. CDR3 length equals 17 residues. CDR1 and CDR2 from the germline V gene are PRHDT and FYEKMQ (reference sequence). Unmatched junction bases numbered 9, after V lost 5 bases and J lost 2 bases. CDR3 in amino acids: CASSTSIAGGITDTQYF. The CDR3 DNA is TGTGCCAGCAGCACCTCAATAGCGGGAGGGATCACAGATACGCAGTATTTT.

V gene TRBV5-1 combines with J gene TRBJ2-1, with 9 nucleotides matching TRBD1. The trim removed 1 base at V and 9 bases at J, leaving 11 bases unmatched. CDR1 and CDR2 (germline): SGHRS, YFSETQ. The CDR3 contains 16 residues. In DNA, the CDR3 is TGCGCCAGCAGCTTGCCGTTGACAGGGGGGGTGAGTGAGCAGTTCTTC. It is translated as CASSLPLTGGVSEQFF.

This chain links TRBV5-5 with TRBJ2-3; no reliable D call. The germline gives CDR1 SGHKS, CDR2 YYEKEE (reference sequence). The CDR3 is 15 residues long. V was shortened by 1 base and J by 8 bases, with 17 bases between the two germline ends. CDR3 nucleotides: TGTGCCAGCAGCTTGTACCAGAACTCGCCGGGTACGCAGTATTTT. It specifies CASSLYQNSPGTQYF.

V gene TRBV6-6 combines with J gene TRBJ2-7; D may be TRBD2 (5 bases). Deletions cut 7 bases from V and 11 bases from J, with 21 bases between. Germline CDR1 and CDR2: MNHNY and SVGAGI (reference sequence). The CDR3 spans 13 residues. CDR3 nucleotide sequence: TGTGCCAGCACCCCGGGTACCCCGGGAAGAAAGTACTTC. This sequence encodes CASTPGTPGRKYF.

The V and J genes are TRBV27 and TRBJ2-1; TRBD2 agrees at 7 bases. The CDR3 is 14 residues long. The V gene end was trimmed by 7 bases and the J gene end by 4 bases; junction bases not matched to a gene: 7. Germline CDR1 is MNHEY and CDR2 is SMNVEV (reference sequence). In DNA, the CDR3 is TGTGCCAGCACCCCGGCTAGCGGTTACAATGAGCAGTTCTTC. Protein sequence: CASTPASGYNEQFF.

This clone was counted only a few times. The CDR3 reads CASSQDYGTDGYTF. DNA for the CDR3: TGCGCCAGCAGCCAAGATTACGGGACTGACGGCTACACCTTC. V is TRBV4-3 and J is TRBJ1-2; a weak D match, TRBD1 (5 bases). Germline lookup yields CDR1 LGHNA and CDR2 YSLEER. The CDR3 is 14 amino acids. Between the trimmed V and J ends, which lost 0 bases and 8 bases, there was a span of 13 bases.

V is TRBV4-1 and J is TRBJ1-2; D might be TRBD1 (6 bases). The CDR3 extends over 14 amino acids. Germline values: CDR1 MGHRA, CDR2 YSYEKL. V lost 4 bases and J lost 7, with 16 bases in between. CDR3 in amino acids: CASSLLTGNIGYTF. DNA for the CDR3: TGCGCCAGCAGCCTGTTAACAGGGAATATTGGCTACACCTTC.

This chain links TRBV6-5 with TRBJ1-4; 7 positions match TRBD1. The CDR3 is 13 residues long. The V gene's germline CDR1 is MNHEY and CDR2 SVGAGI. V shed 6 bases, J shed 8 bases, and the junction held 6 bases outside the gene matches. The CDR3 reads CASSPGGREKLFF. In DNA, the CDR3 is TGTGCCAGCAGCCCAGGGGGAAGGGAAAAACTGTTTTTT.

The chain uses TRBV3-1 (or the pseudogene TRBV3-2) and TRBJ1-1; TRBD1 is a possible D gene (5 bases). This CDR3 region has 13 residues. V was trimmed by 7 bases and J by 7 bases, leaving 16 bases between them. The germline CDR1 and CDR2 sequences are LGHDT and YNNKEL (reference sequence). CDR3 sequence (DNA): TGTGCCAGCATAGACAGCGCTCGAGTTGAAGCTTTCTTT. Its protein product is CASIDSARVEAFF.

The chain carries TRBV7-2 and TRBJ2-1; the D is unclear. Trimming took off 1 base at V and 3 bases at J, with 10 bases between the two ends. This CDR3 region has 15 residues. Germline CDR1 is SGHTA and CDR2 is FQGNSA. The chain's CDR3 is CASSLELLNYNEQFF. CDR3 in DNA: TGTGCCAGCAGCTTAGAACTATTAAACTACAATGAGCAGTTCTTC.

This clone was seen once. One junction end disagrees with the germline gene, perhaps due to a read error. Other DNA variants within this sample encode the same CDR3. The chain carries TRBV28 and TRBJ1-2; 9 bases agree with TRBD1. Germline V CDR1 and CDR2: MDHEN, SYDVKM. The CDR3 sequence is 14 residues long. The CDR3 protein is CASSLGQGNYGYTF. CDR3 bases: TGTGCCAGCAGCCTCGGACAGGGGAACTATGGTTACACCTTC.

This rearrangement joins TRBV4-1 to TRBJ2-6; the match to TRBD1 covers 8 bases. This CDR3 has 18 residues. The germline CDR1 and CDR2 sequences are MGHRA and YSYEKL. V gave up 1 base and J gave up 0 bases; unmatched junction bases: 5. CDR3 in amino acids: CASSQARTGFSGANVLTF. CDR3 nucleotides: TGCGCCAGCAGCCAAGCGAGGACAGGGTTCTCTGGGGCCAACGTCCTGACTTTC.

The rearrangement joins TRBV5-1 to TRBJ2-1; 9 bases line up with TRBD1. V dropped 4 bases and J dropped 8; count of bases not matched to a gene: 7. This CDR3 is built from 14 residues. Germline V gene lookup returns CDR1 SGHRS and CDR2 YFSETQ. DNA for the CDR3: TGCGCCAGCAGCCTGGGGACAGGGAAAGATGAGCAGTTCTTC. It translates to CASSLGTGKDEQFF.

This sequence joins TRBV7-9 and TRBJ2-7; D remains ambiguous. The germline CDR1 and CDR2 sequences are SEHNR and FQNEAQ (reference sequence). Trimming took off 4 bases at V and 5 bases at J, with 12 bases between the two ends. There are 13 residues in the CDR3. In DNA, the CDR3 is TGTGCCAGCAGCTCCCCAGGTGCCCACGAGCAGTACTTC. Translating gives CASSSPGAHEQYF.